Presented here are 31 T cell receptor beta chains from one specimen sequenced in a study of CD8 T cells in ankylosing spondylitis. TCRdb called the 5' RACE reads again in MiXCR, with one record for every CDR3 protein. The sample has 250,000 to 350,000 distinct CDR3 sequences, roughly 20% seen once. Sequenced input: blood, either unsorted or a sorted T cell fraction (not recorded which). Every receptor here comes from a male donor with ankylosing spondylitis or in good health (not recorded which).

CDR3 nucleotides: TGCAGCGTCTCCAGCGCCGGGGAGCTGTTTTTT. Encoded protein: CSVSSAGELFF. This chain links TRBV29-1 with TRBJ2-2; D is ambiguous. Trimming shortened V by 6 bases and J by 6 bases, and 8 bases separated the two germline ends. Germline lookup yields CDR1 SQVTM and CDR2 ANQGSEA. This CDR3 spans 11 amino acids.

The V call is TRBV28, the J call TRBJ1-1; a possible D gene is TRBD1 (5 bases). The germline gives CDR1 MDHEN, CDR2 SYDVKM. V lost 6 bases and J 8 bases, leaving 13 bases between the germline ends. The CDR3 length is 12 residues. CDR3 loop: CASSSGKIEAFF. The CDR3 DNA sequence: TGTGCCAGCAGCTCAGGGAAAATAGAAGCTTTCTTT.

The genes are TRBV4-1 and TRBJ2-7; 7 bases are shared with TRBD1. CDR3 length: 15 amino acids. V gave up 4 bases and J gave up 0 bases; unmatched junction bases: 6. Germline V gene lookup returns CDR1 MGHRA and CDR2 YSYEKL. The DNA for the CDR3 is TGCGCCAGCAGCCTCGGGGACAGCAGCTCCTACGAGCAGTACGTC. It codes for CASSLGDSSSYEQYV.

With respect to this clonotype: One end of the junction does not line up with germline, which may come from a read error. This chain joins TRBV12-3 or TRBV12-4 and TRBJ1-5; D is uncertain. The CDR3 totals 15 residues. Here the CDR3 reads CASSLRQVFNKPQHF. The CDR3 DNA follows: TGTGCCAGCAGTTTACGGCAGGTATTCAATAAGCCCCAGCATTTT.

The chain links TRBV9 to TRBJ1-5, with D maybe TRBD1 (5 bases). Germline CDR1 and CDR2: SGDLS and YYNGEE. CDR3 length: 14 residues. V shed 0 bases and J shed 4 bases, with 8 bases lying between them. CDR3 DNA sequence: TGTGCCAGCAGCGTAGATTGGGGGAATCAGCCCCAGCATTTT. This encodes CASSVDWGNQPQHF.

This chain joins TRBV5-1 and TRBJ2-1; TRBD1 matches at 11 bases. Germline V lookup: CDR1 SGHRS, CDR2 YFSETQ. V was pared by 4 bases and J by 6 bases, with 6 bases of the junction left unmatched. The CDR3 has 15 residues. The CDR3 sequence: CASSRGQGAINEQFF. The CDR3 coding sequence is TGCGCCAGCAGCCGCGGACAGGGGGCGATCAATGAGCAGTTCTTC.

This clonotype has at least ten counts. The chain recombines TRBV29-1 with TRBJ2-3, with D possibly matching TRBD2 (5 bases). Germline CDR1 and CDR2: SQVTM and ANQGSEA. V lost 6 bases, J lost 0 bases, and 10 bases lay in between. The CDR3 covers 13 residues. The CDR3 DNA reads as TGCAGCGTGGCGGGCGCTAGCACAGATACGCAGTATTTT. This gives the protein CSVAGASTDTQYF.

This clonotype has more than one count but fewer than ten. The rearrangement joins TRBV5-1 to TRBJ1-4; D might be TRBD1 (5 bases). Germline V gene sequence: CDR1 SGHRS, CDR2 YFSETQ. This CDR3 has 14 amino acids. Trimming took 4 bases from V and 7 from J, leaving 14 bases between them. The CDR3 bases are TGCGCCAGCAGCCCGGATGGGGCGCGTGAAAAACTGTTTTTT. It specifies CASSPDGAREKLFF.

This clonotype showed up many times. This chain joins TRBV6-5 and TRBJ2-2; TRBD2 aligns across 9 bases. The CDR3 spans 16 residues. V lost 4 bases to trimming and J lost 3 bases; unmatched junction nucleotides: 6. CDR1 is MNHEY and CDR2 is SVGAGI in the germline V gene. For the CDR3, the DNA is TGTGCCAGCAGTTCCCCTAGCGGGAAGTACACCGGGGAGCTGTTTTTT. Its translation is CASSSPSGKYTGELFF.

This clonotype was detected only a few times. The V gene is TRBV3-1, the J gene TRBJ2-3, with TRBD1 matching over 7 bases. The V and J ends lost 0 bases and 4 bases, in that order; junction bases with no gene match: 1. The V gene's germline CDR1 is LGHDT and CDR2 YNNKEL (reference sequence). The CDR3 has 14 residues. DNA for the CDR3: TGTGCCAGCAGCCAAGAAGGGGGCTCAGATACGCAGTATTTT. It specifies CASSQEGGSDTQYF.

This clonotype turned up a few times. The CDR3 DNA reads TGTGCCAGCAGTGACACGAAAGAGACCCAGTACTTC. It codes for CASSDTKETQYF. This sequence joins TRBV25-1 and TRBJ2-5; D is unresolved. V lost 3 bases and J lost 3, with 5 bases in between. CDR3 size: 12 residues. Germline CDR1 MGHDK, CDR2 SYGVNS.

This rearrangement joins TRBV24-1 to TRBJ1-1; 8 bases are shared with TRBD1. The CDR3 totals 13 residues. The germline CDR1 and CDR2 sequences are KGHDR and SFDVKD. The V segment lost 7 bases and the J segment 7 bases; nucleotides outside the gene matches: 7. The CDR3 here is CATRGRGRFEAFF. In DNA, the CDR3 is TGTGCCACCAGAGGCAGGGGGCGTTTTGAAGCTTTCTTT.

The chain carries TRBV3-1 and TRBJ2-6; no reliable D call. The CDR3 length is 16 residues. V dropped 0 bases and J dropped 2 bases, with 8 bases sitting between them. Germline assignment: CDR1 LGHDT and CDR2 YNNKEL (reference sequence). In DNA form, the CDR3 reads TGTGCCAGCAGCCAAGATCGTAGTACTGGGGCCAACGTCCTGACTTTC. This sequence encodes CASSQDRSTGANVLTF.

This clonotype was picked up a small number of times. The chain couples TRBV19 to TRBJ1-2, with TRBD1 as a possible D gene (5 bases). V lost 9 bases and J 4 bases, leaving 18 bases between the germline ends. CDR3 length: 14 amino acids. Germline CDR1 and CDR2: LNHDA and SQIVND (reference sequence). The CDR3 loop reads CASTPRGRSYGYTF. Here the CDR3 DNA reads TGTGCCAGCACACCTAGGGGCAGGAGCTATGGCTACACCTTC.

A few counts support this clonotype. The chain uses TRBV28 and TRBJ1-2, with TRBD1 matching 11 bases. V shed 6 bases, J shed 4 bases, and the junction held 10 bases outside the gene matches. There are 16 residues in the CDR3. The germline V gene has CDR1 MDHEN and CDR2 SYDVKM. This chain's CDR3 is CASRFLPGQGGYGYTF. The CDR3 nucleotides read TGTGCCAGCAGATTCTTACCGGGACAGGGGGGCTATGGCTACACCTTC.

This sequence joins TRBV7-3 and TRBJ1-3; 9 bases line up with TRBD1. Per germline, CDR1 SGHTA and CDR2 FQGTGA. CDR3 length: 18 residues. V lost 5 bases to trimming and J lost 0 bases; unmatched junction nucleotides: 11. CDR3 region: CASSLRDRVIYSGNTIYF. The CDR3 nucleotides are TGTGCCAGCAGCCTCCGGGACAGGGTAATATACTCTGGAAACACCATATATTTT.

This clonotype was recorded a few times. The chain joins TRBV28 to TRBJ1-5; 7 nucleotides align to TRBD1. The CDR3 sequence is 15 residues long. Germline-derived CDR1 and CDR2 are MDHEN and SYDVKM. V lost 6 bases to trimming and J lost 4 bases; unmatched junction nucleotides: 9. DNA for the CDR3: TGTGCCAGCAGCCAAGGGGGACAGAGAAATCAGCCCCAGCATTTT. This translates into CASSQGGQRNQPQHF.

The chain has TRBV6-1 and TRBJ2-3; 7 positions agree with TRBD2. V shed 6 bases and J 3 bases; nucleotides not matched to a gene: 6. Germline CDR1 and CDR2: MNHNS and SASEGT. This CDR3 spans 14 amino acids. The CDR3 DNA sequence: TGTGCCAGCAGGACCCGACTAGCAACAGATACGCAGTATTTT. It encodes CASRTRLATDTQYF.

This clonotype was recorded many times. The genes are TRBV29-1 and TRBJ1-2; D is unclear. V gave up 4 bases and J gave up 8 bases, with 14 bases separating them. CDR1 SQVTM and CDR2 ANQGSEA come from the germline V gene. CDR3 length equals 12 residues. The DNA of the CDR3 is TGCAGCGTTGCCCACGGGTTCGACGGCTACACCTTC. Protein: CSVAHGFDGYTF.

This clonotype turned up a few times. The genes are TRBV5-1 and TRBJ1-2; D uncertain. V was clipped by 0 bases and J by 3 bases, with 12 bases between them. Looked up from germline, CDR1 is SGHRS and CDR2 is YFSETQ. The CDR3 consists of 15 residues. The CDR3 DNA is TGCGCCAGCAGCTTGGTCGGCGGCCAGGACTATGGCTACACCTTC. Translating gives CASSLVGGQDYGYTF.

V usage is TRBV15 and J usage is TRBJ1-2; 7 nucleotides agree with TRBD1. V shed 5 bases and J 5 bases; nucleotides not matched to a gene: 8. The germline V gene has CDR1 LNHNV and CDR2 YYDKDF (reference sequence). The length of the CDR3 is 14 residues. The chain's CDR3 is CATSQGGPSYGYTF. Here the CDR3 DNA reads TGTGCCACCAGCCAGGGGGGGCCATCATATGGCTACACCTTC.

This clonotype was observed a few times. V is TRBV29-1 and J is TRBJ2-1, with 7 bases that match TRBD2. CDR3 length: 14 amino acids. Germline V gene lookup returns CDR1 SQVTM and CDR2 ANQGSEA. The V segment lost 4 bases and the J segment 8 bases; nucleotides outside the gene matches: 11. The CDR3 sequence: CSVVAREWLDEQFF. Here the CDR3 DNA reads TGCAGCGTTGTAGCGCGGGAGTGGCTCGATGAGCAGTTCTTC.

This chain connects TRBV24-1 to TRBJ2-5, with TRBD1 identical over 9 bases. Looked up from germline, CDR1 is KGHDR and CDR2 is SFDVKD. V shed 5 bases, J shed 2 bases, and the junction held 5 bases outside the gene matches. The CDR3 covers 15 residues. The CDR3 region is CATSGTGQGQETQYF. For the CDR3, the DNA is TGTGCCACCAGTGGGACCGGACAGGGGCAAGAGACCCAGTACTTC.

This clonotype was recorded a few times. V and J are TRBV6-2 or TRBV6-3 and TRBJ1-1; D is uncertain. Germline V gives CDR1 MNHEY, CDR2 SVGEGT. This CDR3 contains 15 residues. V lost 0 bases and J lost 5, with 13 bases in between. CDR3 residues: CASSYSSRKGTEAFF. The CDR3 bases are TGTGCCAGCAGTTACTCGAGTAGGAAGGGTACTGAAGCTTTCTTT.

The CDR3 protein is CASSFRAGGSIGTQYF. The DNA of the CDR3 is TGTGCCAGCAGCTTCAGAGCGGGGGGGAGCATTGGTACGCAGTATTTT. The chain is built from TRBV7-2 and TRBJ2-3, with 10 bases lining up with TRBD2. The CDR3 has 16 amino acids. The germline V gene has CDR1 SGHTA and CDR2 FQGNSA. Trimming took 3 bases from V and 8 from J; bases not matched to a gene: 11.

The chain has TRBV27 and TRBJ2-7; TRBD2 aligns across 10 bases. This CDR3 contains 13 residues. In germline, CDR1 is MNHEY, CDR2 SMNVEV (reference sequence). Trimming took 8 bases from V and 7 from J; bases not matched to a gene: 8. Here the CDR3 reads CASRPSGSSEQYV. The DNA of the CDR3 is TGTGCCAGCCGACCTAGCGGGAGTAGTGAGCAGTACGTC.

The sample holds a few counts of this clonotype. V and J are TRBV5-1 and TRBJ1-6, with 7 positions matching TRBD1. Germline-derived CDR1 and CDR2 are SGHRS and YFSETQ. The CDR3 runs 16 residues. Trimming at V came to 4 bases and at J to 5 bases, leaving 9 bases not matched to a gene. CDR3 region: CASSPGQPNNNSPLHF. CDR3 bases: TGCGCCAGCAGCCCGGGACAGCCGAATAATAATTCACCCCTCCACTTT.

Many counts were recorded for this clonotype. In nucleotides, the CDR3 is TGTGCCAGCAGCCAAGATAACTCCTACAATGAGCAGTTCTTC. It specifies CASSQDNSYNEQFF. The V and J genes are TRBV4-2 and TRBJ2-1, with unresolved D. Trimming took off 0 bases at V and 0 bases at J, with 3 bases between the two ends. The CDR3 length is 14 residues. CDR1 is LGHNA and CDR2 is YNFKEQ in the germline V gene.

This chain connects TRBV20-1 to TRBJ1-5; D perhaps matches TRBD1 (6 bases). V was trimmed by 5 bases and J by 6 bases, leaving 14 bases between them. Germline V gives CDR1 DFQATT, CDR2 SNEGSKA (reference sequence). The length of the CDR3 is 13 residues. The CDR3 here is CSAGGQGTQPQHF. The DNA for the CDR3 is TGCAGTGCTGGGGGGCAGGGGACTCAGCCCCAGCATTTT.

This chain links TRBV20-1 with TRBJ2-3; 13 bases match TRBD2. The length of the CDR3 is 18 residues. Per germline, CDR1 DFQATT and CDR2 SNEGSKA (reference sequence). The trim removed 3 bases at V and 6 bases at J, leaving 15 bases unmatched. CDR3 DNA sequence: TGCAGTGCTAGCGCGACTAGCGGGGGGAACCTGGCCAGGGATACGCAGTATTTT. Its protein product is CSASATSGGNLARDTQYF.

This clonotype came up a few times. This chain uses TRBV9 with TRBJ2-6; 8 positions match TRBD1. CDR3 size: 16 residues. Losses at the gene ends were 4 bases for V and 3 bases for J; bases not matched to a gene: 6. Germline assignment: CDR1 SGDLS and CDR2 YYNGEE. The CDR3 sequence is CASSPRTGSGANVLTF. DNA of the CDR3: TGTGCCAGCAGCCCGAGGACAGGGAGTGGGGCCAACGTCCTGACTTTC.